These 2 T cell receptor beta chains came from one sample sequenced in a study of PD-1 blockade in mismatch repair-deficient tumors. The data were produced by immunoSEQ multiplex PCR, yet TCRdb's version contains in-frame clones alone and is incomplete. Altogether tens of thousands of clones are present, about 87% being singletons, with the ten largest covering approximately 14%. The material sequenced was peripheral blood, taken 52 weeks after starting pembrolizumab. These receptors all stem from an adult with mismatch repair-deficient cancer.

The CDR3 bases are TGTGCCACCGCCCTCGGGAGGACCTACGAGCAGTACTTC. This encodes CATALGRTYEQYF. J is TRBJ2-7 and V is TRBV27; the match to TRBD2 covers 7 bases. Germline V gene sequence: CDR1 MNHEY, CDR2 SMNVEV (reference sequence). Trimming cost V 10 bases and J 2 bases; bases outside gene matches: 8. This CDR3 spans 13 amino acids.

This clone was seen a handful of times. This sequence joins TRBV11-3 and TRBJ2-7; either TRBD1 or TRBD2 may supply D (5 bases each). Trimming removed 3 bases from V and 1 base from J, with 13 bases in between. The CDR3 extends over 15 amino acids. Germline CDR1 and CDR2: SGHNT and YENEEA. The CDR3 bases are TGTGCCAGCAGCTTGAGGGCAGGGTCTTCCTACGAGCAGTACTTC. Its translation: CASSLRAGSSYEQYF. The full variable domain, with the rest looked up from reference TRBV11-3 and TRBJ2-7, is EAGVVQSPRYKIIEKKQPVAFWCNPISGHNTLYWYLQNLGQGPELLIRYENEEAVDDSQLPKDRFSAERLKGVDSTLKIQPAELGDSAVYLCASSLRAGSSYEQYFGPGTRLTVT.